The 5 T cell receptor beta chains in this list originate from one sample, sequenced in a study of blood T cell repertoires in COVID-19. Libraries were prepared by immunoSEQ multiplex PCR; TCRdb keeps only in-frame clonotypes and omits some of them. The sample holds over 100,000 clones, 70% to 85% seen once. Specimen: peripheral blood. The receptor source for this set is a woman between 65 and 79 years old with acute or convalescent COVID-19.

The gene calls are TRBV25-1 and TRBJ1-4, with 7 bases aligning to TRBD1. This CDR3 contains 14 residues. Germline CDR1 reads MGHDK; CDR2 reads SYGVNS. Trimming at V came to 4 bases and at J to 6 bases, leaving 5 bases not matched to a gene. CDR3 protein: CASSATGSYEKLFF. CDR3 coding DNA: TGTGCCAGCAGTGCGACAGGGAGTTATGAAAAACTGTTTTTT. Complete variable domain (other parts from reference TRBV25-1 and TRBJ1-4): EADIYQTPRYLVIGTGKKITLECSQTMGHDKMYWYQQDPGMELHLIHYSYGVNSTEKGDLSSESTVSRIRTEHFPLTLESARPSHTSQYLCASSATGSYEKLFFGSGTQLSVL.

The chain employs TRBV5-6 and TRBJ2-7; 10 nucleotides match TRBD2. The CDR3 loop spans 18 amino acids. Germline V lookup: CDR1 SGHDT, CDR2 YYEEEE. Unmatched junction bases numbered 13, after V lost 0 bases and J lost 4 bases. The CDR3 nucleotides read TGTGCCAGCAGCTTGGCCCACGTAACTAGCGGGGTTAGGTACGAGCAGTACTTC. Translated, it gives CASSLAHVTSGVRYEQYF.

V is TRBV21-1 and J is TRBJ2-7; TRBD1 is the table's D call, not checked against the DNA. TRBV21-1 is an annotated pseudogene. The CDR3 sequence is 14 residues long. CDR3 protein: CASKGGTGTYEQYV. The DNA of the CDR3 is TGTGCCAGCAAGGGCGGGACAGGGACCTACGAGCAGTACGTC.

The chain carries TRBV15 and TRBJ2-2; a weak D match, TRBD2 (6 bases). Trimming removed 10 bases at V and 4 bases at J, with 13 bases between. The V gene's germline CDR1 is LNHNV and CDR2 YYDKDF (reference sequence). The CDR3 is made up of 13 amino acids. The CDR3, as DNA: TGTGCCAGCGGGGTGGGGTCCACCGGGGAGCTGTTTTTT. Translated: CASGVGSTGELFF.

The V call is TRBV6-1, the J call TRBJ2-3, with TRBD1 identical over 8 bases. The length of the CDR3 is 17 residues. V was pared by 0 bases and J by 3 bases, with 8 bases of the junction left unmatched. Germline CDR1 and CDR2: MNHNS and SASEGT. Written as DNA, the CDR3 is TGTGCCAGCAGTGAAGCTTCGACAGGGGTTCGTACAGATACGCAGTATTTT. Amino acids: CASSEASTGVRTDTQYF.